This TCR beta chain emerged from a study of T cells in localized non-small cell lung cancer. This table comes from immunoSEQ multiplex PCR, and its TCRdb copy is limited to in-frame clones, with some not included. The sample consists of around 91,000 clones, roughly 87% of them appearing once. Sequenced here: peripheral blood, sampled before any cancer treatment. The TCR originated in a man aged 35 to 69 with stage I squamous cell lung carcinoma.

This CDR3 is CASSKTGAGNTIYF. The CDR3 coding sequence is TGTGCCAGCAGTAAGACAGGGGCTGGAAACACCATATATTTT. The V gene is TRBV6-5, the J gene TRBJ1-3; 8 bases are a match to TRBD1. V lost 5 bases and J lost 2; bases outside the gene matches: 2. Germline loops: CDR1 MNHEY, CDR2 SVGAGI. This CDR3 region has 14 residues.